This T cell receptor beta chain is drawn from a study of PD-1 blockade in classical Hodgkin lymphoma. Study-level results: At baseline, newly diagnosed patients reportedly showed less TCR diversity than healthy donors.

The time point here: newly diagnosed, previously untreated cHL patient sample. Magnetic negative selection of thawed PBMCs was the method by which CD4+ T cells were purified. To note about this clone: The antigen remains undetermined.

TCRdb's table, derived via immunoSEQ multiplex PCR, lists solely in-frame clones and lacks some. The sample contains fewer than 35,000 clones, roughly 90% of which appear only once. The germline gives CDR1 MGHRA, CDR2 YSYEKL. V was cut by 1 base and J by 0 bases, with 6 bases left in between. This CDR3 has 14 amino acids. The clonotype was recovered from a human donor with classical Hodgkin lymphoma. This rearrangement joins TRBV4-1 to TRBJ1-1, with D unresolved. What was sequenced was CD4+ T cells from blood. The CDR3 nucleotides are TGCGCCAGCAGCCAAGTACCAATGAACACTGAAGCTTTCTTT. Its protein is CASSQVPMNTEAFF.